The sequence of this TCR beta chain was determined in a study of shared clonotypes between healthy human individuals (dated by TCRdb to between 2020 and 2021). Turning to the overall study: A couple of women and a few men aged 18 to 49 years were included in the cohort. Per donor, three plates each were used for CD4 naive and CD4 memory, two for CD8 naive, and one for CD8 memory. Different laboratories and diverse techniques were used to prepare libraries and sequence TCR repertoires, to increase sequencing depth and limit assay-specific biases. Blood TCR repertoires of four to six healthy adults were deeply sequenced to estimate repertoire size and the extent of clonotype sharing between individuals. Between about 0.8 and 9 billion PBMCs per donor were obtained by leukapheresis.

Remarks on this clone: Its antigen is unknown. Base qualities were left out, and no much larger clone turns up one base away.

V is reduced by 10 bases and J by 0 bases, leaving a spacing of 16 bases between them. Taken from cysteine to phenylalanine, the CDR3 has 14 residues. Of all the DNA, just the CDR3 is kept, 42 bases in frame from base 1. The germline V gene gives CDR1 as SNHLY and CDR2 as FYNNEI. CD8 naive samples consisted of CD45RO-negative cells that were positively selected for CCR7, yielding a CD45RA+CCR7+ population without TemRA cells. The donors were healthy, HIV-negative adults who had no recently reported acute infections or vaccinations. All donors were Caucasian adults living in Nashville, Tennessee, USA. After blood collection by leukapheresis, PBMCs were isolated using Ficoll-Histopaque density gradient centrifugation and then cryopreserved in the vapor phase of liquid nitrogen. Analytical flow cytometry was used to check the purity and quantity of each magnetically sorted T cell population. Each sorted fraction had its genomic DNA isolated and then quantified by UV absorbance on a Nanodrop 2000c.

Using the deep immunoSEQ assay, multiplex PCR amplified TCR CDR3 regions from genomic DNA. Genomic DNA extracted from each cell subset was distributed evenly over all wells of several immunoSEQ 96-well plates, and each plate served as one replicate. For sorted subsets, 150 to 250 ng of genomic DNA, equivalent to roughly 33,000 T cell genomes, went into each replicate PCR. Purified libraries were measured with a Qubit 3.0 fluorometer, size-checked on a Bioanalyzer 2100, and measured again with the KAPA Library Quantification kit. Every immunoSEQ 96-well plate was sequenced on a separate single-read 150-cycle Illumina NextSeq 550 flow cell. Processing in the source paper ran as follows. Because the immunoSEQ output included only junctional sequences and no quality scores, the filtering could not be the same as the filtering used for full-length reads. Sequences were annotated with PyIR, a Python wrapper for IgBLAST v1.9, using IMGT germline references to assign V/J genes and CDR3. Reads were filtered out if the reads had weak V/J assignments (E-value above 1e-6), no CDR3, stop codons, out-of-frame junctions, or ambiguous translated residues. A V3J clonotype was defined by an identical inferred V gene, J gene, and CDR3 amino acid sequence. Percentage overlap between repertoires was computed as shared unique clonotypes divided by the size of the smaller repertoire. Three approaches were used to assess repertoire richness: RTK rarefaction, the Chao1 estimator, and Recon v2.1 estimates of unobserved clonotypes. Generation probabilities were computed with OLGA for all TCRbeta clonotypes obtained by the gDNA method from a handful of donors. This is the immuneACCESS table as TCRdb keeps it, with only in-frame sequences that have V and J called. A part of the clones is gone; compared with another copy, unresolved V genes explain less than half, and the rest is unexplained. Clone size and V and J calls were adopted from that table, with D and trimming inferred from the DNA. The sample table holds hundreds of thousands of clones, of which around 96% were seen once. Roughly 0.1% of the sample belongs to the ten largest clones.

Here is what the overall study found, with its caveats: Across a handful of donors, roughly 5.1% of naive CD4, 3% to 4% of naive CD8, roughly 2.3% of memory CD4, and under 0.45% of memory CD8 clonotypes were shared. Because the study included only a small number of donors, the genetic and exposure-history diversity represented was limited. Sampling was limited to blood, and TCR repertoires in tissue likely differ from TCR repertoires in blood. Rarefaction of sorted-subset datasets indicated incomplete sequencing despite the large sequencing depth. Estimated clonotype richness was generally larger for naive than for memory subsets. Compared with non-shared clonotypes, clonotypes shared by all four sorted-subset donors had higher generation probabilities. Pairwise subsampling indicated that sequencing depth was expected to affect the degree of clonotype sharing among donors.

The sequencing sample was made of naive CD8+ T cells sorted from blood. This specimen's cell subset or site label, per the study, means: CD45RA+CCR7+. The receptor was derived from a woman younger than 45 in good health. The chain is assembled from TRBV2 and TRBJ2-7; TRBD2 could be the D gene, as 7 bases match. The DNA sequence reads TGTGCCACAGGGGAGCGGGGTGTCTCCTACGAGCAGTACTTC. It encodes CATGERGVSYEQYF. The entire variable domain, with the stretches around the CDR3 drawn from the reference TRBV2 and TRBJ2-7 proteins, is EPEVTQTPSHQVTQMGQEVILRCVPISNHLYFYWYRQILGQKVEFLVSFYNNEISEKSEIFDDQFSVERPDGSNFTLKIRSTKLEDSAMYFCATGERGVSYEQYFGPGTRLTVT.